This TCR beta chain emerged from a study of OX40 agonist ivuxolimab in advanced cancers. General notes on the study: Ivuxolimab was a fully human IgG2 agonistic monoclonal antibody targeting the costimulatory receptor OX40 (CD134). The paper describes the monotherapy dose-escalation part (N of about 47 patients) of the phase I trial of ivuxolimab. Patients were allowed to have had prior anti-PD-1, anti-PD-L1 or anti-CTLA-4 therapy, and around 40% of the dose-escalation patients had previously received checkpoint inhibitors. Of the roughly 50 dose-escalation patients, hepatocellular carcinoma was present in roughly 19, melanoma in approximately 15, renal cell carcinoma in 9 and head and neck cancer in 9. Partial responses were achieved by three dose-escalation patients, of whom one had hepatocellular carcinoma and two had cutaneous melanoma. The purpose of peripheral TCRbeta sequencing was to test whether ivuxolimab changed TCR sequence diversity and led to clonal T-cell expansion. A male proportion of about 79% and a mean age of about 60 years, ranging from 23 to 79, were recorded for the dose-escalation cohort. Intravenous ivuxolimab was administered to patients every 2 weeks at six dose levels: 0.01, 0.1, 0.3, 1.5, 3 and 10 mg/kg. The paper as a whole reports these results and caveats: After ivuxolimab, expanded clones were on average more numerous among CD8+ T cells than among CD4+ T cells. At doses of 0.1 to 3.0 mg/kg, clonal expansion of both CD4+ and CD8+ T cells in blood was seen between baseline and week 6. In the 0.1-3.0 mg/kg groups, partial responders were among the patients with the lowest normalized peripheral clonal expansion, particularly in CD8+ T cells. Which antigens the clonally expanded peripheral T cells were specific for was not determined. Low levels of normalized T-cell clonal expansion were also shown by some nonresponding patients.

To sequence the TCRbeta CDR3 region, genomic DNA was isolated from the sorted cells. The immunoSEQ Assay was used for sequencing of TCRbeta CDR3 regions. Not all clones reach the TCRdb copy of this immuneACCESS table, which keeps in-frame sequences only. Checked studies attribute under half of the gap to unresolved V genes and leave the rest unexplained. For this sample the table gives more than 65,000 clones, of which 88% were detected only once. The ten largest clones capture 0.65% to 0.8% of the sample. A word on this clone: The target of this receptor is not known. No much larger clone exists at a distance of one base, and base qualities are not known.

Patients with a history of autoimmune disease or receiving systemic immunosuppression were excluded from the trial. Peripheral blood for TCR sequencing was collected from all dose cohorts at baseline, on cycle 4 day 1, and on cycle 7 day 1. Samples came from an open-label, multicenter, first-in-human phase I dose-escalation trial of ivuxolimab. Adults with locally advanced or metastatic melanoma, renal cell carcinoma, hepatocellular carcinoma or head and neck squamous cell carcinoma were enrolled in the trial. CD4+ and CD8+ T cells were sorted separately from peripheral blood before TCR sequencing. The germline V gene provides CDR1 SGHNT and CDR2 YENEEA. The CDR3 spans 15 residues, from the cysteine through the phenylalanine. Kept here is only the CDR3 DNA, which spans 45 bases and is read in frame from base 1. V was cut back by 3 bases and J by 0 bases, leaving a gap of 10 bases between them.

The rearranged chain carries TRBV11-3 and TRBJ2-3, and the D gene may be TRBD2, 5 bases matching. Sample: CD4+ or CD8+ T cells sorted from blood, taken in a trial of the OX40 agonist ivuxolimab. The TCR sequence derives from an adult with an advanced solid tumor such as melanoma, head and neck, liver or kidney cancer. Here the CDR3 is given as CASSFSGMSTDTQYF. The nucleotides read TGTGCCAGCAGCTTTTCGGGGATGAGCACAGATACGCAGTATTTT.